The 19 T cell receptor beta chains below all came from one sample that was sequenced in a study of blood T cell repertoires in COVID-19. The data were produced by immunoSEQ multiplex PCR, yet TCRdb's version contains in-frame clones alone and is incomplete. The sample consists of fewer than 200,000 clones, about 85% of them appearing once. The specimen sequenced was peripheral blood. These receptors all come from a man between 60 and 75 years old who had recovered from COVID-19.

This sequence joins TRBV6-5 and TRBJ2-1, with 14 bases lining up with TRBD2. J gave up 4 bases and V 9 bases, and 2 bases lay outside the gene matches. The CDR3 has 14 amino acids. The germline V gene encodes CDR1 MNHEY and CDR2 SVGAGI. The CDR3 bases are TGTGCCAGTAGGACTAGCGGGGGGTACAATGAGCAGTTCTTC. Protein product: CASRTSGGYNEQFF.

This clone came up once. V is TRBV18 and J is TRBJ1-4, with D maybe TRBD1 (6 bases). V was trimmed by 7 bases and J by 5 bases, leaving 8 bases between them. CDR1 and CDR2 (germline): KGHSH, LQKENI. CDR3 length: 12 residues. The CDR3 loop is CASFGTNEKLFF. CDR3 DNA: TGTGCCAGCTTCGGGACAAATGAAAAACTGTTTTTT.

The CDR3 coding sequence is TGTGCCAGCAGCTTACTCAGGGGGCAGGGGAACACTGAAGCTTTCTTT. It is translated as CASSLLRGQGNTEAFF. The V and J genes are TRBV13 and TRBJ1-1; 8 bases match TRBD1. The CDR3 sequence is 16 residues long. J lost 1 base, V lost 2 bases, and 6 bases had no gene match. Per germline, CDR1 PRHDT and CDR2 FYEKMQ (reference sequence).

The V and J genes are TRBV3-1 (or the pseudogene TRBV3-2) and TRBJ1-6, with D possibly TRBD1 on 6 matching bases. The CDR3 runs to 15 residues. Germline lookup yields CDR1 LGHDT and CDR2 YNNKEL (reference sequence). The V gene lost 4 bases and the J gene lost 7 bases, with 14 bases spanning the gap. The CDR3, as DNA: TGTGCCAGCAGCCTAGGACAGAATCTAAATTCACCCCTCCACTTT. Translation gives CASSLGQNLNSPLHF.

The chain combines TRBV12-3 or TRBV12-4 with TRBJ2-3; TRBD2 matches 11 bases. Trimming cost V 10 bases and J 5 bases; bases outside gene matches: 2. This CDR3 region has 12 residues. CDR3 residues: CATGTSGDTQYF. CDR3 nucleotide sequence: TGTGCCACGGGGACTAGCGGAGATACGCAGTATTTT.

V gene TRBV7-2 combines with J gene TRBJ2-7; 7 bases fit TRBD2. Germline CDR1 reads SGHTA; CDR2 reads FQGNSA. The CDR3 loop spans 15 amino acids. V lost 6 bases to trimming and J lost 0 bases; unmatched junction nucleotides: 8. This CDR3 reads CASSLLGGGSYEQYF. In nucleotides, the CDR3 is TGTGCCAGCAGTTTATTGGGGGGGGGCTCCTACGAGCAGTACTTC.

The DNA for the CDR3 is TGTGCCAGCAGCCAAGAGAGGCAGGGAGGTAGTGGTTCACCCCTCCACTTT. Translation: CASSQERQGGSGSPLHF. V and J are TRBV3-1 (or the pseudogene TRBV3-2) and TRBJ1-6, with a weak D call TRBD1 (5 bases). This CDR3 is built from 17 residues. Trimming pared 0 bases from V and 9 bases from J, leaving 18 bases between. Germline assignment: CDR1 LGHDT and CDR2 YNNKEL (reference sequence).

J is TRBJ1-1 and V is TRBV11-2; D uncertain. Germline V CDR1 and CDR2: SGHAT, FQNNGV. The V and J ends lost 0 bases and 9 bases respectively, with 11 bases between them. This CDR3 spans 13 amino acids. CDR3 coding DNA: TGTGCCAGCAGCTTAGAGCCCAGGAGGCAAGCTTTCTTT. It specifies CASSLEPRRQAFF.

CDR3 sequence reads: CASSTGLEETQYF. In DNA form, the CDR3 reads TGTGCCAGCAGTACCGGACTTGAAGAGACCCAGTACTTC. The chain recombines TRBV28 with TRBJ2-5; tentatively, D is TRBD2 (5 bases). The germline CDR1 and CDR2 sequences are MDHEN and SYDVKM. The CDR3 is 13 amino acids. V lost 5 bases, J lost 3 bases, and 10 bases lay in between.

For the CDR3, the DNA is TGTGCCTGGTCCTCTTTGGGCAGTTCAACTAATGAAAAACTGTTTTTT. Its protein product is CAWSSLGSSTNEKLFF. The J gene is TRBJ1-4, the V gene TRBV30; D gene unclear. Germline CDR1 and CDR2: GTSNPN and SVGIG (reference sequence). Trimming pared 5 bases from V and 0 bases from J, leaving 16 bases between. There are 16 residues in the CDR3.

The CDR3, as DNA: TGTGCCAGCAGCTTGAAGGGGGCACCTAATGAAAAACTGTTTTTT. Translating gives CASSLKGAPNEKLFF. The chain couples TRBV5-4 to TRBJ1-4; 7 bases align to TRBD1. Germline values: CDR1 SGHNT, CDR2 YYREEE (reference sequence). Trimming removed 1 base from V and 3 bases from J; junction bases left unmatched: 3. This CDR3 region has 15 residues.

This chain connects TRBV5-1 to TRBJ2-5, with 11 bases aligning to TRBD1. With V trimmed by 1 base and J by 5 bases, 16 bases remained unmatched. The CDR3 runs 19 residues. Germline assignment: CDR1 SGHRS and CDR2 YFSETQ. In DNA form, the CDR3 reads TGCGCCAGCAGCTTGTTTCGGCCCGATGGACAGGGGGCTCTGGAGACCCAGTACTTC. Its protein product is CASSLFRPDGQGALETQYF.

This clone was recorded once. The chain uses TRBV3-1 (or the pseudogene TRBV3-2) and TRBJ2-7; maybe TRBD1 (5 bases). V was clipped by 4 bases and J by 2 bases, with 18 bases between them. The germline V gene has CDR1 LGHDT and CDR2 YNNKEL (reference sequence). This CDR3 has 16 residues. CDR3 nucleotides: TGTGCCAGCAGCCCGCAGGGTACAGGTAGGACCTACGAGCAGTACTTC. It is translated as CASSPQGTGRTYEQYF.

In this sample, this clone turned up once. The chain carries TRBV6-5 and TRBJ1-2; a weak D match, TRBD1 (5 bases). The CDR3 consists of 13 residues. Germline V gives CDR1 MNHEY, CDR2 SVGAGI. Deletions cut 4 bases from V and 6 bases from J, with 12 bases between. For the CDR3, the DNA is TGTGCCAGCAGTTCTTATCGGACAAATGGCTACACCTTC. Amino acids: CASSSYRTNGYTF.

The chain combines TRBV6-5 with TRBJ1-3; D unclear. Germline CDR1 reads MNHEY; CDR2 reads SVGAGI. V was cut by 6 bases and J by 7 bases, with 13 bases left in between. The CDR3 runs 13 residues. CDR3 DNA sequence: TGTGCCAGCAGCGGGGTCCTCGGGAACACCATATATTTT. Translated: CASSGVLGNTIYF.

The rearrangement joins TRBV3-1 (or the pseudogene TRBV3-2) to TRBJ1-2; no clear D gene. V lost 2 bases and J 11 bases, leaving 18 bases between the germline ends. The germline V gene has CDR1 LGHDT and CDR2 YNNKEL (reference sequence). The length of the CDR3 is 14 residues. The DNA for the CDR3 is TGTGCCAGCAGCCAAAATGTCTTATTCGGACTTTACACCTTC. This encodes CASSQNVLFGLYTF.

The V and J genes are TRBV27 and TRBJ1-6, with D unresolved. There are 12 residues in the CDR3. Germline loops: CDR1 MNHEY, CDR2 SMNVEV (reference sequence). The V end lost 5 bases, the J end lost 11 bases, and 10 bases lay between the germline ends. Here the CDR3 DNA reads TGTGCCAGCAGTCCGGGGAGACCACCCCTCCACTTT. The encoded protein is CASSPGRPPLHF.

On this clone: One junction end disagrees with the germline gene, perhaps due to a read error. V usage is TRBV18 and J usage is TRBJ1-1; D possibly corresponds to TRBD1 (6 bases). The CDR3 length is 14 residues. Germline CDR1 reads KGHSH; CDR2 reads LQKENI. The CDR3 nucleotides read TGTGCCAGCACACCGGGACAAGTGAACACTGAAGCTTTCTTT. Its translation: CASTPGQVNTEAFF.

The V and J genes are TRBV6-5 and TRBJ2-3, with D maybe TRBD1 (6 bases). The CDR3 totals 16 residues. Germline-derived CDR1 and CDR2 are MNHEY and SVGAGI. V gave up 0 bases and J gave up 0 bases, with 10 bases separating them. Here the CDR3 reads CASSYSRQASTDTQYF. As DNA, the CDR3 is TGTGCCAGCAGTTACTCGAGACAGGCTAGCACAGATACGCAGTATTTT.